This TCR beta chain derives from a study of control samples from healthy donors and cancer patients. Repertoires were generated with immunoSEQ multiplex PCR, while TCRdb's copy carries only in-frame clones and drops some. Of just over 150,000 clones listed, 80% to 90% were seen once; the top ten hold approximately 12%. The germline V gene has CDR1 SNHLY and CDR2 FYNNEI. Between the trimmed V and J ends, which lost 8 bases and 10 bases, there was a span of 17 bases. The CDR3 is 12 amino acids. Sequencing was done on a sample of blood. The sequence was collected from a man between 25 and 39 years old in good health. J is TRBJ1-1 and V is TRBV2; D is uncertain. The CDR3 here is CASRPGLVGAFF. Here the CDR3 DNA reads TGTGCCAGCCGCCCGGGTCTGGTAGGAGCTTTCTTT.